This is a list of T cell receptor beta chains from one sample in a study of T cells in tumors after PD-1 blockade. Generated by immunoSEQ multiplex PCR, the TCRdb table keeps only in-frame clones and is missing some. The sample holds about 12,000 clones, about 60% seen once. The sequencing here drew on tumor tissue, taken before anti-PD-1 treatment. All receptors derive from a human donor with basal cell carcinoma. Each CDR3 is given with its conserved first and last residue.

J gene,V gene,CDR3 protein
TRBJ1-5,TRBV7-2,CASSLGGAGNQPQHF
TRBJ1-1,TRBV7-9,CASSLQRDTEAFF
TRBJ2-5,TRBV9,CASSASRGNIGQGAKTQYF
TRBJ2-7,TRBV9,CASSDGTSGYEQYF
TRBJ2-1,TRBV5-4,CASSSDGMVTFF
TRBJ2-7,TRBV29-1,CSVADRRTYEQYF
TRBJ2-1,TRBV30,CAWSVPLNEQFF
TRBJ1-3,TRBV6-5,CASSSHDSSGNTIYF
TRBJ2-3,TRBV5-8,CASSWTSGFTDTQYF
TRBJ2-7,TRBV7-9,CASGGYEQYF
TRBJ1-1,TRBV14,CASSQSSSAEAFF
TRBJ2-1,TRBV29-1,CSVAGTSVYNEQFF
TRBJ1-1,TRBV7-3,CASSLTPAGSAFF
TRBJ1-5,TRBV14,CASSQEGRAKGQPQHF
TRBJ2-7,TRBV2,CASSLLAVSYEQYF
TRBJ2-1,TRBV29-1,CSVRDLGNEQFF
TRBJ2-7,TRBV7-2,CASSLGGGLYEQYF
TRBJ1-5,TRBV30,CAWSPKGQGWGNQPQHF
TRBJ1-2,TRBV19,CASRAPGGLNYGYTF
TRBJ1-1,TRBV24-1,CATSGGVGGTEAFF
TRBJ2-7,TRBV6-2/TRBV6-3,CASSLTLGFAYEQYF
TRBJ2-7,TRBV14,CASSQEQRLFLYEQYF
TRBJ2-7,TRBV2,CATQGGGNYEQYF
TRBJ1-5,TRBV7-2,CASNSMLGQPQHF
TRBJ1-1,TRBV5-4,CASSYRLRTSREMNTEAFF
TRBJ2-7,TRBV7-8,CASSLYQGSYEQYF
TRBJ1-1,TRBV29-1,CSVEGRGGMNTEAFF
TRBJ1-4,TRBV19,CASSPGRWGLATNEKLFF
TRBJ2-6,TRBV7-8,CASRSGPGGVGANVLTF
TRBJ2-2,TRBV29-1,CSVEKKAGELFF
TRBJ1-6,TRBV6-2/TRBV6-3,CASSYDRGRSPLHF
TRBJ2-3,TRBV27,CASRDTSGPSGTQYF
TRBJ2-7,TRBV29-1,CSVESGQGSSYEQYF
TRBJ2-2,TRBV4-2,CASSQTGGSYPRELFF
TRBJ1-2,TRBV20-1,CSAIGNFGYTF
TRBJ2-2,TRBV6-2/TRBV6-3,CASSAFDRVKTGELFF
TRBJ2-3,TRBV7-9,CASSPWRDVDTDTQYF
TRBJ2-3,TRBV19,CATSRLGGATDTQYF
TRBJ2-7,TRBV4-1,CASSPLSSGGRAVYEQYF
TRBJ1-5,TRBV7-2,CASSLEPGQGYQPQHF
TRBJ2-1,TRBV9,CASSVDTVKFF
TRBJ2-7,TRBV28,CASSPGTSGRAAYEQYF
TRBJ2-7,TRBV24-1,CATSDLSGGEQYF
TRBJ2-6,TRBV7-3,CASSLSPGTGANVLTF
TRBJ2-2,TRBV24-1,CATSDADREVFF
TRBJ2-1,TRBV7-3,CASSLTPGSYNEQFF
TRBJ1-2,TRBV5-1,CASNTGTGIKRGYTF
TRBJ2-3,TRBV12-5,CASGLGFSTDTQYF
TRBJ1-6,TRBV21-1,CASSKDGGNSPLHF